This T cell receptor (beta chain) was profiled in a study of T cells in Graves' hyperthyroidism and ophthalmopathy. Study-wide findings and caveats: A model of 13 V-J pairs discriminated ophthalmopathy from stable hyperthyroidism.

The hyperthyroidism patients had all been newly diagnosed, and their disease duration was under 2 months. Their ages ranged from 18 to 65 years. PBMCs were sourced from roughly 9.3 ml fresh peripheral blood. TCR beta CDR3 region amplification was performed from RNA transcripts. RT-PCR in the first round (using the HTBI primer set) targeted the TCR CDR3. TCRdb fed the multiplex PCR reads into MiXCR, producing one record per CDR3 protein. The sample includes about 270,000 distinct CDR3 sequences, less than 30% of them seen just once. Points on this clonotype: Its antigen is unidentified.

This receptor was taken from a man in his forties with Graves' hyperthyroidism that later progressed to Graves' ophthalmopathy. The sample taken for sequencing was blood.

The CDR3 coding sequence is TGTGCCAGCAGCCATCGGCAGGGTAGCGGCGACACCTACGAGCAGTACTTC. Its protein is CASSHRQGSGDTYEQYF. The V call is TRBV4-2, the J call TRBJ2-7, with D maybe TRBD2 (6 bases). In germline, CDR1 is LGHNA, CDR2 YNFKEQ. The CDR3 is 17 amino acids. Trimming pared 3 bases from V and 2 bases from J, leaving 20 bases between.